The 3 T cell receptor beta chains below were found in one sample sequenced in a study of regulatory T cells in long-lasting Graves disease. Time point: newly diagnosed GD, antithyroid drugs for less than 3 months. PBMC-derived RNA was used for the TCR library. Arm-PCR of CDR3 regions with iRepertoire HTBI primers generated TCR beta libraries. One entry per CDR3 protein results from TCRdb running MiXCR on the multiplex PCR reads. The sample shows 250,000 to 300,000 distinct CDR3 sequences, about 18% of them seen only once. The sample also formed part of further work on T cells in Graves' hyperthyroidism and ophthalmopathy.

Here the sequenced sample was peripheral blood mononuclear cells (PBMCs), taken at new diagnosis, from a patient treated with antithyroid drugs. The receptors shown here come from a woman aged 25 to 45 with Graves disease.

Ten or more counts support this clonotype. The J gene is TRBJ1-3, the V gene TRBV20-1; D perhaps matches TRBD1 (5 bases). CDR3 length equals 12 residues. V lost 7 bases, J lost 7 bases, and 14 bases lay in between. Germline loops: CDR1 DFQATT, CDR2 SNEGSKA (reference sequence). CDR3 region: CSVWDRGNTIYF. CDR3 coding DNA: TGCAGTGTTTGGGACCGGGGGAACACCATATATTTT.

In this sample, this clonotype turned up a few times. This chain uses TRBV13 with TRBJ2-6, with 10 bases fitting TRBD1. Germline CDR1 is PRHDT and CDR2 is FYEKMQ (reference sequence). The CDR3 is made up of 18 amino acids. V trimming: 3 bases; J trimming: 2 bases; junction bases outside the gene matches: 7. Written as DNA, the CDR3 is TGTGCCAGCAGCTTTGATGGGACAGGGGCAACTGGGGCCAACGTCCTGACTTTC. It yields the protein CASSFDGTGATGANVLTF. The full variable domain, rest sourced from reference TRBV13 and TRBJ2-6, is AAGVIQSPRHLIKEKRETATLKCYPIPRHDTVYWYQQGPGQDPQFLISFYEKMQSDKGSIPDRFSAQQFSDYHSELNMSSLELGDSALYFCASSFDGTGATGANVLTFGAGSRLTVL.

The chain carries TRBV27 and TRBJ1-2, with 8 bases identical to TRBD1. J gave up 5 bases and V 5 bases, and 13 bases lay outside the gene matches. The V gene's germline CDR1 is MNHEY and CDR2 SMNVEV (reference sequence). This CDR3 has 16 amino acids. Written as DNA, the CDR3 is TGTGCCAGCAGTCCCCCCCCGCAGGGGGCGCGGTATGGCTACACCTTC. Amino acid sequence: CASSPPPQGARYGYTF.